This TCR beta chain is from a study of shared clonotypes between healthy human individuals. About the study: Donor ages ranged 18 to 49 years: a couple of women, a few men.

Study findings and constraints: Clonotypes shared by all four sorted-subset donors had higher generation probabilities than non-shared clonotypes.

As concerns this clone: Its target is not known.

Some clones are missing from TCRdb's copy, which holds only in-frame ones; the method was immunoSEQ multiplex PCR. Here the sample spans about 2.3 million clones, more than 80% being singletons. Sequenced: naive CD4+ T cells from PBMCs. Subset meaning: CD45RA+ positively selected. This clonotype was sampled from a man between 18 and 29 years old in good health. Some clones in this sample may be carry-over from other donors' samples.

CDR3 sequence: CASSVDSLNTGELFF. CDR3 nucleotides: TGTGCCAGCAGCGTAGATTCCTTGAACACCGGGGAGCTGTTTTTT. The rearrangement uses TRBV9 and TRBJ2-2; D is uncertain. CDR3 length equals 15 residues. V was clipped by 0 bases and J by 1 base, with 7 bases between them. CDR1 is SGDLS and CDR2 is YYNGEE in the germline V gene.